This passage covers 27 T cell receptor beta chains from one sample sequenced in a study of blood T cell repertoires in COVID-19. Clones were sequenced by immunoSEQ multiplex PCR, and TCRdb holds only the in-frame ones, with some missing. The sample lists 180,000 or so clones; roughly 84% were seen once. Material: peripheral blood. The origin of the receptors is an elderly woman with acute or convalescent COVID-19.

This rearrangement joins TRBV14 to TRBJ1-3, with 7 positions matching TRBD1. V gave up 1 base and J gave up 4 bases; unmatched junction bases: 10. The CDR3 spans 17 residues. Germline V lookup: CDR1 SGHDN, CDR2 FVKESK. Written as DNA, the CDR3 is TGTGCCAGCAGCCAAGGTTCCTACAGGGGCCCCGGAAACACCATATATTTT. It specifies CASSQGSYRGPGNTIYF. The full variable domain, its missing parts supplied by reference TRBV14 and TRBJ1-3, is EAGVTQFPSHSVIEKGQTVTLRCDPISGHDNLYWYRRVMGKEIKFLLHFVKESKQDESGMPNNRFLAERTGGTYSTLKVQPAELEDSGVYFCASSQGSYRGPGNTIYFGEGSWLTVV.

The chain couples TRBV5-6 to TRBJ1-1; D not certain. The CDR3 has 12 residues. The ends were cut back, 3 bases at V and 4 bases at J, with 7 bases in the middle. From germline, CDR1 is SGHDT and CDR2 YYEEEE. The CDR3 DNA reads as TGTGCCAGCAGCTCCCAGATCACTGAAGCTTTCTTT. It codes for CASSSQITEAFF.

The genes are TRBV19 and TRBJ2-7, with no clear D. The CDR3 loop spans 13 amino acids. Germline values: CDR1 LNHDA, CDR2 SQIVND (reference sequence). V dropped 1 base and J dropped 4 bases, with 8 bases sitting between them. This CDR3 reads CASSIAVRYEQYF. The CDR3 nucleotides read TGTGCCAGTAGTATAGCTGTCAGATACGAGCAGTACTTC.

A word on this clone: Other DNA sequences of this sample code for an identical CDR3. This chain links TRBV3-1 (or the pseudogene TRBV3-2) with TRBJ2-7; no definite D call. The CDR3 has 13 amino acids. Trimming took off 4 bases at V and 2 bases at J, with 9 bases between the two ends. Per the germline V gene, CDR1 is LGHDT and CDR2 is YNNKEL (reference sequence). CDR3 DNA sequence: TGTGCCAGCAGCCCCGCAGGAACCTACGAGCAGTACTTC. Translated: CASSPAGTYEQYF.

CDR3 DNA sequence: TGTGCCACCCCTCCCGACACCATATATTTT. Its translation is CATPPDTIYF. This chain joins TRBV6-4 and TRBJ1-3; D uncertain. Germline V CDR1 and CDR2: MRHNA, SNTAGT. This CDR3 has 10 amino acids. V was cut by 10 bases and J by 8 bases, with 9 bases left in between.

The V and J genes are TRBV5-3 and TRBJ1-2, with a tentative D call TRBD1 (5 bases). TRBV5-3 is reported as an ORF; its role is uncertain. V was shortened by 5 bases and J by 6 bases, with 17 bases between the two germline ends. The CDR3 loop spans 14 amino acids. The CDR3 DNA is TGTGCCAGAAGTCCGGCGGGGGAAGGGCATGGCTACACCTTC. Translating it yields CARSPAGEGHGYTF.

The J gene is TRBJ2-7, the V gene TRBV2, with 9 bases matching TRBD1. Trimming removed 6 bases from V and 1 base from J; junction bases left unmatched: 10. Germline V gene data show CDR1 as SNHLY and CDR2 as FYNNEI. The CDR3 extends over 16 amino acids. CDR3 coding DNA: TGTGCCAGCAGAAGGAGTTCGGGACAGGGATCCTACGAGCAGTACTTC. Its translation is CASRRSSGQGSYEQYF.

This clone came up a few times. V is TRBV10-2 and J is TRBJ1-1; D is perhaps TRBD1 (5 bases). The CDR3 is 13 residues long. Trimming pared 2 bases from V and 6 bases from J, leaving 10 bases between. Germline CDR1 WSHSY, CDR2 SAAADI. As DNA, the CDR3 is TGCGCCAGCAGTGAGCCAGGGCAACCTGAAGCTTTCTTT. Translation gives CASSEPGQPEAFF.

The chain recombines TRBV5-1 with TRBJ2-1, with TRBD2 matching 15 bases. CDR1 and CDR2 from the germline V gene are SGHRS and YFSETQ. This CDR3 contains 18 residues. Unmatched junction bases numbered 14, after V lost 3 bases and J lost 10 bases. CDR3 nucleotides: TGCGCCAGCAGCTCGGGACTAGCGGGAGGTGGGCCCCGGTGGGAGCAGTTCTTC. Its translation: CASSSGLAGGGPRWEQFF.

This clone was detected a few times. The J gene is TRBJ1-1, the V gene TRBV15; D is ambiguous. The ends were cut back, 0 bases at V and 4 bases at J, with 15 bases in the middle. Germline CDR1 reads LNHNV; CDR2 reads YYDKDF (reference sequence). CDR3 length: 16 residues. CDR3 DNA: TGTGCCACCAGCAGAGATGCCGGGATCAGTCTCACTGAAGCTTTCTTT. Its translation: CATSRDAGISLTEAFF.

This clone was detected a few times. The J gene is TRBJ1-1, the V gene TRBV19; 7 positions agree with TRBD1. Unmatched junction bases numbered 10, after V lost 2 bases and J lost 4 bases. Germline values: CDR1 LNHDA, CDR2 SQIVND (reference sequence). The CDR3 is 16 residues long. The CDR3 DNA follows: TGTGCCAGTAGTATATCGGAGGCAGGGGGTTTCACTGAAGCTTTCTTT. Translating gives CASSISEAGGFTEAFF.

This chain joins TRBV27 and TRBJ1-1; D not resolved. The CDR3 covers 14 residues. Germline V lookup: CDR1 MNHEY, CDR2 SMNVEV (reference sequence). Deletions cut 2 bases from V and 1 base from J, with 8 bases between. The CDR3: CASSLEAGNTEAFF. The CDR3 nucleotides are TGTGCCAGCAGTTTAGAGGCGGGGAACACTGAAGCTTTCTTT.

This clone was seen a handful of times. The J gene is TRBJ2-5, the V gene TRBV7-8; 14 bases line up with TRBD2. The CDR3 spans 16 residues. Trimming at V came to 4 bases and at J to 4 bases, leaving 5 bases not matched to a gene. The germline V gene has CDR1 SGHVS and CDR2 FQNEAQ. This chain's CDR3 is CASSSRTSGGIETQYF. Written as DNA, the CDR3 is TGTGCCAGCAGCTCAAGGACTAGCGGGGGGATAGAGACCCAGTACTTC.

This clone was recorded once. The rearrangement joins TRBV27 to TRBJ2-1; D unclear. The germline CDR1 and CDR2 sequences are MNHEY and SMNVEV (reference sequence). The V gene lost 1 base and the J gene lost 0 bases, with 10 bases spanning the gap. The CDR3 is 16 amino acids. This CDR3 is CASSLWATGSYNEQFF. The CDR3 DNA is TGTGCCAGCAGTTTATGGGCCACCGGCTCCTACAATGAGCAGTTCTTC.

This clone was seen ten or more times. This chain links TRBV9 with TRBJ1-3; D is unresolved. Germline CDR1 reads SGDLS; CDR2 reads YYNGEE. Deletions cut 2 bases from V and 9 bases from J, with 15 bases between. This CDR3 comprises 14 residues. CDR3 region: CASSVGDRGGTIYF. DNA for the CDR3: TGTGCCAGCAGCGTGGGTGATCGGGGTGGCACCATATATTTT.

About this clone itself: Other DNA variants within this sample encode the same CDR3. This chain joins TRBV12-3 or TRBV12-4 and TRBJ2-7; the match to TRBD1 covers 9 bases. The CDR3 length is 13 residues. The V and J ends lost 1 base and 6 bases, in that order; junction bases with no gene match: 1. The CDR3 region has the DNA TGTGCCAGCAGTTTAGGACAGGGGGGCGAGCAGTACTTC. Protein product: CASSLGQGGEQYF.

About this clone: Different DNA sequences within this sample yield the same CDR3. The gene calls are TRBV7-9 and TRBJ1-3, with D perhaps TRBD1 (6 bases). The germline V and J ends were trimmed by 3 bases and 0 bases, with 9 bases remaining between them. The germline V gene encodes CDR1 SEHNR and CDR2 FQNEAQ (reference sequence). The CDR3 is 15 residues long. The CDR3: CASSLRGSSGNTIYF. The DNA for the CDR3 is TGTGCCAGCAGCTTGAGGGGGAGCTCTGGAAACACCATATATTTT.

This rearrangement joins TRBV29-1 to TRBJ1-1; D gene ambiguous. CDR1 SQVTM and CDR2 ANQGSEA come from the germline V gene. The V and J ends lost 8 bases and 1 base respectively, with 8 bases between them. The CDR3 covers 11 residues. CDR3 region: CSTGQNTEAFF. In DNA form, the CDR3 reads TGCAGCACTGGGCAGAACACTGAAGCTTTCTTT.

The CDR3 is CASSLLAGQMGETQYF. Written as DNA, the CDR3 is TGTGCCAGCAGCCTATTAGCGGGGCAGATGGGGGAGACCCAGTACTTC. The rearrangement uses TRBV9 and TRBJ2-5; the match to TRBD2 covers 8 bases. With V trimmed by 4 bases and J by 5 bases, 13 bases remained unmatched. The germline CDR1 and CDR2 sequences are SGDLS and YYNGEE. The CDR3 sequence is 16 residues long.

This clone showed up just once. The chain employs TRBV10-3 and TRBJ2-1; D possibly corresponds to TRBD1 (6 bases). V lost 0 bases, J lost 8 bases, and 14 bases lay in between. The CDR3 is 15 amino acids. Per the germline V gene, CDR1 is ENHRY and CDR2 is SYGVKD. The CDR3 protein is CAISESGEGGHEQFF. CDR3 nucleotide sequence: TGTGCCATCAGTGAGTCGGGGGAAGGGGGTCATGAGCAGTTCTTC.

The CDR3 loop is CASSYSGRAGEQYF. The CDR3 nucleotides are TGTGCCAGCAGTTATAGTGGGAGGGCCGGGGAGCAGTACTTC. The J gene is TRBJ2-7, the V gene TRBV6-2 or TRBV6-3; TRBD2 agrees at 7 bases. J lost 7 bases, V lost 3 bases, and 9 bases had no gene match. CDR1 and CDR2 from the germline V gene are MNHEY and SVGEGT. This CDR3 comprises 14 residues.

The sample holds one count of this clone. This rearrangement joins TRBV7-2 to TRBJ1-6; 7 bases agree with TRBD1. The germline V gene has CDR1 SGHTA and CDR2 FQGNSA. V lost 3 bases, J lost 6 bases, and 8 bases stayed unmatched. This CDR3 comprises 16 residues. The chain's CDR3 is CASSLNRGGVNSPLHF. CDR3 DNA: TGTGCCAGCAGCTTGAACAGGGGAGGAGTTAATTCACCCCTCCACTTT.

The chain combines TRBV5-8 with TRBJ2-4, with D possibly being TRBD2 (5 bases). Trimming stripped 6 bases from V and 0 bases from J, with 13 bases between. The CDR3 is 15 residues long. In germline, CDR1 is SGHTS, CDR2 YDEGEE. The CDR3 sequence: CASILGVGAKNIQYF. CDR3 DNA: TGTGCCAGCATCCTCGGGGTCGGAGCCAAAAACATTCAGTACTTC.

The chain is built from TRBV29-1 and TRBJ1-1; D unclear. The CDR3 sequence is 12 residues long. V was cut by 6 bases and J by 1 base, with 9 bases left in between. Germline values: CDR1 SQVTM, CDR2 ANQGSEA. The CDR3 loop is CSVTGWNTEAFF. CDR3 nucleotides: TGCAGCGTCACGGGGTGGAACACTGAAGCTTTCTTT.

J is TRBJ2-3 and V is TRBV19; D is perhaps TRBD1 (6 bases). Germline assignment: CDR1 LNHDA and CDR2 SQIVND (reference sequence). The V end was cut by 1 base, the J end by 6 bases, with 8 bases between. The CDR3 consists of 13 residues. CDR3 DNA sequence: TGTGCCAGTAGTATAGGACAGGCCGATACGCAGTATTTT. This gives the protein CASSIGQADTQYF. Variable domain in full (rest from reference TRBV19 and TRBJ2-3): DGGITQSPKYLFRKEGQNVTLSCEQNLNHDAMYWYRQDPGQGLRLIYYSQIVNDFQKGDIAEGYSVSREKKESFPLTVTSAQKNPTAFYLCASSIGQADTQYFGPGTRLTVL.

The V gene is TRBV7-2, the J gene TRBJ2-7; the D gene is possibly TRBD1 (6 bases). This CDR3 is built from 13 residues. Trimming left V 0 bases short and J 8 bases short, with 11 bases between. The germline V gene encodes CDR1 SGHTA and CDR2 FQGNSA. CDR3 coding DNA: TGTGCCAGCAGCTTAGCGGAGCAGGGGCAGCAGTACTTC. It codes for CASSLAEQGQQYF.

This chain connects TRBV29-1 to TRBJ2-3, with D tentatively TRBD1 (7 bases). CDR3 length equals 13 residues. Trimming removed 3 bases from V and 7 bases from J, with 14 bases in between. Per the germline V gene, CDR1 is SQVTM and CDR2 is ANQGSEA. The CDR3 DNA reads TGCAGCGTTGATGCGGGACAGACTAATACGCAGTATTTT. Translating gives CSVDAGQTNTQYF.